A single sample gave rise to the 29 T cell receptor beta chains below, sequenced in a study of T cell changes during pregnancy in multiple sclerosis. Only in-frame clones appear in the TCRdb table, and some are missing; sequencing was by immunoSEQ multiplex PCR. The repertoire consists of 65,000 to 85,000 clones, with 85% to 95% occurring once and the leading ten covering about 0.22%. Sequencing was performed on CD4+ T cells from peripheral blood mononuclear cells, taken before pregnancy. The receptor source for this set is a female donor with multiple sclerosis, enrolled in a pregnancy study.

The chain links TRBV9 to TRBJ2-3; D not certain. The CDR3 contains 16 residues. CDR1 is SGDLS, CDR2 YYNGEE, per germline. The germline V and J ends were trimmed by 0 bases and 0 bases, with 11 bases remaining between them. This CDR3 is CASSVAATSSTDTQYF. In DNA form, the CDR3 reads TGTGCCAGCAGCGTAGCTGCGACTTCTAGCACAGATACGCAGTATTTT.

The gene calls are TRBV19 and TRBJ1-5; 9 nucleotides agree with TRBD1. Germline assignment: CDR1 LNHDA and CDR2 SQIVND (reference sequence). V gave up 10 bases and J gave up 9 bases; unmatched junction bases: 13. This CDR3 contains 14 residues. CDR3 sequence (DNA): TGTGCCACCAAGACAGGGGGGGGAAGTCGGCCCCAGCATTTT. Its protein is CATKTGGGSRPQHF.

This clone was seen only once. The chain recombines TRBV25-1 with TRBJ2-1; D ambiguous. V shed 3 bases and J shed 6 bases, with 15 bases lying between them. CDR1 and CDR2 (germline): MGHDK, SYGVNS. The CDR3 contains 15 residues. CDR3 DNA: TGTGCCAGCAGTGACGCGAGCACGCCACTCAATGAGCAGTTCTTC. It encodes CASSDASTPLNEQFF.

This sequence joins TRBV5-1 and TRBJ1-5; 7 nucleotides match TRBD1. The CDR3 is 17 residues long. After removal of 2 bases from V and 2 bases from J, the junction contained 10 bases not matched to a gene. Germline CDR1 is SGHRS and CDR2 is YFSETQ. CDR3 coding DNA: TGCGCCAGCAGCTTAGGTCCGACAGGGCGAGGCAATCAGCCCCAGCATTTT. It specifies CASSLGPTGRGNQPQHF.

The chain uses TRBV6-1 and TRBJ1-1; tentative D call: TRBD1 (6 bases). This CDR3 has 14 residues. Trimming removed 6 bases from V and 1 base from J, with 12 bases in between. Germline V gives CDR1 MNHNS, CDR2 SASEGT. CDR3 sequence reads: CASRRNRANTEAFF. The CDR3 nucleotides are TGTGCCAGCAGGCGGAACAGGGCGAACACTGAAGCTTTCTTT.

The chain uses TRBV5-1 and TRBJ2-1; weak D call: TRBD1 (6 bases). With 6 bases removed from V and 2 bases from J, the gap between germline ends came to 18 bases. Germline CDR1 and CDR2: SGHRS and YFSETQ. The CDR3 is made up of 16 amino acids. DNA for the CDR3: TGCGCCAGCAACCCCTCACAGGGCGCCCCCTACAATGAGCAGTTCTTC. Protein sequence: CASNPSQGAPYNEQFF.

This rearrangement joins TRBV9 to TRBJ2-2; TRBD2 matches 8 bases. Germline V gene data show CDR1 as SGDLS and CDR2 as YYNGEE. The CDR3 runs to 15 residues. V was clipped by 1 base and J by 3 bases; unmatched bases: 2. CDR3 sequence: CASSVSGGDTGELFF. CDR3 sequence (DNA): TGTGCCAGCAGCGTAAGCGGGGGTGACACCGGGGAGCTGTTTTTT.

This chain links TRBV5-7 with TRBJ1-2, with 9 bases identical to TRBD1. TRBV5-7 is recorded as an ORF, its role being uncertain. V lost 5 bases to trimming and J lost 5 bases; unmatched junction nucleotides: 10. The CDR3 contains 15 residues. In nucleotides, the CDR3 is TGTGCCAGCAGTTCGCGGGACAGGGTAGCATATGGCTACACCTTC. This codes for CASSSRDRVAYGYTF.

A single count supports this clone. The V gene is TRBV5-1, the J gene TRBJ1-1; no clear D gene. The V and J ends lost 2 bases and 3 bases respectively, with 8 bases between them. Germline lookup yields CDR1 SGHRS and CDR2 YFSETQ. The CDR3 runs 13 residues. CDR3 residues: CASSFNLDTEAFF. CDR3 DNA: TGCGCCAGCAGCTTTAATCTAGACACTGAAGCTTTCTTT.

This chain links TRBV9 with TRBJ2-3; D perhaps matches TRBD2 (6 bases). V lost 1 base to trimming and J lost 0 bases, with 12 bases between them. Germline CDR1 and CDR2: SGDLS and YYNGEE. This CDR3 comprises 16 residues. This CDR3 is CASSVSPSASTDTQYF. CDR3 nucleotide sequence: TGTGCCAGCAGCGTATCCCCTAGCGCGAGCACAGATACGCAGTATTTT.

This clone was seen just once. CDR3 loop: CASSLRGGANTDTQYF. The DNA of the CDR3 is TGCGCCAGCAGCTTGCGCGGCGGGGCGAACACAGATACGCAGTATTTT. The chain combines TRBV5-1 with TRBJ2-3, with a possible D match to TRBD2 (6 bases). Trimming left V 1 base short and J 2 bases short, with 14 bases between. Germline CDR1 is SGHRS and CDR2 is YFSETQ. CDR3 length equals 16 residues.

The V and J genes are TRBV11-2 and TRBJ1-6; D gene ambiguous. Germline V lookup: CDR1 SGHAT, CDR2 FQNNGV. The V end was cut by 4 bases, the J end by 0 bases, with 10 bases between. The CDR3 is 16 amino acids. CDR3 DNA: TGTGCCAGCAGCTCCTTGACAATCTCCTATAATTCACCCCTCCACTTT. Its translation: CASSSLTISYNSPLHF.

The chain couples TRBV4-2 to TRBJ2-5; D gene uncertain. The V end was cut by 4 bases, the J end by 1 base, with 10 bases between. Germline CDR1 reads LGHNA; CDR2 reads YNFKEQ. The CDR3 extends over 14 amino acids. The CDR3 reads CASSREAIQETQYF. CDR3 DNA sequence: TGTGCCAGCAGCCGAGAGGCCATCCAAGAGACCCAGTACTTC.

The V call is TRBV18, the J call TRBJ2-1; 8 nucleotides align to TRBD2. Germline lookup yields CDR1 KGHSH and CDR2 LQKENI. J was trimmed by 6 bases and V by 5 bases; bases with no gene match: 3. This CDR3 region has 13 residues. For the CDR3, the DNA is TGTGCCAGCTCAGCCGGGACTAGCAATGAGCAGTTCTTC. This translates into CASSAGTSNEQFF. Using reference TRBV18 and TRBJ2-1 for the parts outside the CDR3, the full variable domain is NAGVMQNPRHLVRRRGQEARLRCSPMKGHSHVYWYRQLPEEGLKFMVYLQKENIIDESGMPKERFSAEFPKEGPSILRIQQVVRGDSAAYFCASSAGTSNEQFFGPGTRLTVL.

The DNA of the CDR3 is TGCGCCAGCAGCTTGGAGCGGGGCTATGGCTACACCTTC. Translated: CASSLERGYGYTF. The chain combines TRBV5-1 with TRBJ1-2; D uncertain. The germline gives CDR1 SGHRS, CDR2 YFSETQ. The CDR3 covers 13 residues. V was trimmed by 0 bases and J by 4 bases, leaving 7 bases between them.

The rearrangement links TRBV5-1 to TRBJ2-1; no definite D call. Germline values: CDR1 SGHRS, CDR2 YFSETQ. The CDR3 spans 14 residues. Trimming stripped 0 bases from V and 0 bases from J, with 4 bases between. DNA for the CDR3: TGCGCCAGCAGCTTGGCCAGCTCCTACAATGAGCAGTTCTTC. Amino acids: CASSLASSYNEQFF.

The CDR3 region is CARSFSSGKSSYNEQFF. CDR3 coding DNA: TGTGCCAGAAGCTTCTCTAGCGGGAAGAGCTCCTACAATGAGCAGTTCTTC. The gene calls are TRBV5-3 and TRBJ2-1; 9 bases map to TRBD2. TRBV5-3 qualifies as an ORF whose function is uncertain. This CDR3 has 17 amino acids. V lost 2 bases to trimming and J lost 0 bases; unmatched junction nucleotides: 6.

The rearrangement joins TRBV18 to TRBJ2-1; TRBD2 might be the D (6 bases). V lost 6 bases, J lost 6 bases, and 12 bases lay in between. In germline, CDR1 is KGHSH, CDR2 LQKENI. The CDR3 consists of 13 residues. The CDR3 DNA is TGTGCCAGCTCCAACCGGGAGAGCAATGAGCAGTTCTTC. Protein sequence: CASSNRESNEQFF. Supplemented by reference TRBV18 and TRBJ2-1, the full variable domain reads NAGVMQNPRHLVRRRGQEARLRCSPMKGHSHVYWYRQLPEEGLKFMVYLQKENIIDESGMPKERFSAEFPKEGPSILRIQQVVRGDSAAYFCASSNRESNEQFFGPGTRLTVL.

The CDR3 loop reads CASSQGGNTDTQYF. For the CDR3, the DNA is TGTGCCAGCAGCCAGGGAGGGAACACAGATACGCAGTATTTT. V usage is TRBV4-2 and J usage is TRBJ2-3, with 7 bases that match TRBD2. Trimming removed 3 bases from V and 2 bases from J; junction bases left unmatched: 2. The CDR3 contains 14 residues. Germline V gene data show CDR1 as LGHNA and CDR2 as YNFKEQ.

This chain connects TRBV2 to TRBJ1-1; 7 bases are a match to TRBD1. V was pared by 6 bases and J by 5 bases, with 9 bases of the junction left unmatched. Germline V CDR1 and CDR2: SNHLY, FYNNEI. The CDR3 is 14 residues long. The CDR3 reads CASRILQGPTEAFF. Here the CDR3 DNA reads TGTGCCAGCAGGATTTTACAGGGGCCGACTGAAGCTTTCTTT.

V usage is TRBV5-5 and J usage is TRBJ1-3; D is unclear. Trimming took 4 bases from V and 0 from J, leaving 11 bases between them. CDR3 size: 15 residues. Germline assignment: CDR1 SGHKS and CDR2 YYEKEE (reference sequence). The chain's CDR3 is CASSTVQYSGNTIYF. CDR3 in DNA: TGTGCCAGCAGCACTGTCCAATACTCTGGAAACACCATATATTTT.

The chain has TRBV4-1 and TRBJ2-1, with 10 nucleotides matching TRBD1. Germline V gene lookup returns CDR1 MGHRA and CDR2 YSYEKL. Unmatched junction bases numbered 1, after V lost 1 base and J lost 7 bases. The CDR3 length is 14 residues. The CDR3 bases are TGCGCCAGCAGCCAAGGGACAGGGGGAAATGAGCAGTTCTTC. Translated, it gives CASSQGTGGNEQFF.

DNA of the CDR3: TGCGCCAGCAGCTTGGCAGGGGTCGGCAATCAGCCCCAGCATTTT. It codes for CASSLAGVGNQPQHF. This rearrangement joins TRBV5-1 to TRBJ1-5; TRBD1 is a possible D gene (6 bases). V lost 0 bases and J 2 bases, leaving 9 bases between the germline ends. Germline assignment: CDR1 SGHRS and CDR2 YFSETQ. This CDR3 is built from 15 residues.

This clone was recorded once. The V and J genes are TRBV28 and TRBJ1-2, with 12 bases that match TRBD1. Trimming removed 10 bases from V and 8 bases from J; junction bases left unmatched: 8. The length of the CDR3 is 13 residues. The V gene's germline CDR1 is MDHEN and CDR2 SYDVKM. The CDR3 DNA reads TGTGCCACCTCAAGGGACAGGGGGCTCGGCTACACCTTC. Translating it yields CATSRDRGLGYTF.

The gene calls are TRBV6-5 and TRBJ2-7; D unresolved. This CDR3 has 13 amino acids. V was clipped by 6 bases and J by 9 bases, with 18 bases between them. From germline, CDR1 is MNHEY and CDR2 SVGAGI. In DNA, the CDR3 is TGTGCCAGCAGGCCGGTCCATGAAGAGTGGCAGTACTTC. It is translated as CASRPVHEEWQYF.

The chain couples TRBV5-5 to TRBJ1-2; 8 bases fit TRBD1. Losses at the gene ends were 2 bases for V and 7 bases for J; bases not matched to a gene: 4. CDR3 length: 13 amino acids. From germline, CDR1 is SGHKS and CDR2 YYEKEE (reference sequence). Here the CDR3 reads CASSFDRGSGYTF. The CDR3 DNA sequence: TGTGCCAGCAGCTTCGACAGGGGAAGTGGCTACACCTTC.

The table lists this clone with a count of one. The rearrangement joins TRBV4-2 to TRBJ1-2; D might be TRBD1 (6 bases). CDR3 length: 17 residues. Germline lookup yields CDR1 LGHNA and CDR2 YNFKEQ. Trimming pared 0 bases from V and 0 bases from J, leaving 14 bases between. The CDR3: CASSQEVTGRTNYGYTF. CDR3 nucleotides: TGTGCCAGCAGCCAAGAGGTGACAGGTCGGACTAACTATGGCTACACCTTC.

This clone has only one observation. The chain combines TRBV28 with TRBJ2-7; 10 nucleotides match TRBD1. V shed 5 bases, J shed 12 bases, and the junction held 7 bases outside the gene matches. Per germline, CDR1 MDHEN and CDR2 SYDVKM. There are 12 residues in the CDR3. CDR3 nucleotide sequence: TGTGCCAGCAGTCCCGACAGGGGGCGCAGGTACTTC. It specifies CASSPDRGRRYF.

DNA of the CDR3: TGTGCCAGCAGCGTAGGACTAGCGGGGGGCCAAGAGACCCAGTACTTC. Its translation is CASSVGLAGGQETQYF. This chain joins TRBV9 and TRBJ2-5; TRBD2 aligns across 13 bases. CDR3 size: 16 residues. CDR1 SGDLS and CDR2 YYNGEE come from the germline V gene. V was pared by 0 bases and J by 1 base, with 0 bases of the junction left unmatched.